The rows below give T cell receptor beta chains drawn from one sample of a study of shared clonotypes between healthy human individuals. Here immunoSEQ multiplex PCR was the method, and the copy in TCRdb shows in-frame clones only, minus some. The sample has a few million clones, 93% seen once. Input material: naive CD8+ T cells from PBMCs. Receptor source: a man aged 18 to 29 in good health. Some clones in this sample may be carry-over from other donors' samples. Both conserved end residues are part of each CDR3. The D gene is left open where the match is weak. Not every row has a clone size; where given, it reads once, few, many or a size class.

cdr3_nt	cdr3_aa	d_call	v_call	clone_size	cdr3_length	j_call
TGTGCCAGCAGGCTAGCGGGAGCGACAGATACGCAGTATTTT	CASRLAGATDTQYF	TRBD2	TRBV27	NA	14	TRBJ2-3
TGTGCCAGCAGTCCACAGGGCCCCTACGAGCAGTACTTC	CASSPQGPYEQYF	NA	TRBV7-8	NA	13	TRBJ2-7
TGTGCCTCCGCCGGCCTAGCGGGCCTTACGGGGGAGTTCTTC	CASAGLAGLTGEFF	TRBD2	TRBV27	NA	14	TRBJ2-1
TGTGCCAGCATTACGAGCGGGGTCACTGAAGCTTTCTTT	CASITSGVTEAFF	NA	TRBV6-1	NA	13	TRBJ1-1
TGTGCCAGCAGACTGACAGGGGGTTTTGACGAGCAGTACTTC	CASRLTGGFDEQYF	TRBD1	TRBV6-1	once	14	TRBJ2-7
TGTGCCAGCAGTGGGGTGGGACTAGCGGGCCACGAGCAGTACTTC	CASSGVGLAGHEQYF	TRBD2	TRBV27	once	15	TRBJ2-7
TGTGCCAGCAGTTCTAGACTAGCGTTAACCTACGAGCAGTACTTC	CASSSRLALTYEQYF	TRBD2	TRBV28	NA	15	TRBJ2-7
TGTGCCCTCACACAAGGGGCGGGAAGCACTGAAGCTTTCTTT	CALTQGAGSTEAFF	NA	TRBV6-1	NA	14	TRBJ1-1
TGTGCCATCTTTGACGCTCTGGGACGGGGCTACACCTTC	CAIFDALGRGYTF	NA	TRBV6-5	NA	13	TRBJ1-2
TGTGCCAGCAGTACAGCCCGGGACAGGCGATTCTATGGCTACACCTTC	CASSTARDRRFYGYTF	TRBD1	TRBV27	NA	16	TRBJ1-2
TGTGCCAGCAGTTCAAGACCGGGACAGGGGGTTTACAATGAGCAGTTCTTC	CASSSRPGQGVYNEQFF	TRBD1	TRBV27	NA	17	TRBJ2-1
TGTGCCAGCAGTTTATCGGGGAGGGATGGCTACACCTTC	CASSLSGRDGYTF	NA	TRBV28	NA	13	TRBJ1-2
TGTGCCAGCAGCGTAGCCGTAAGGGACACCGGGGAGCTGTTTTTT	CASSVAVRDTGELFF	NA	TRBV9	NA	15	TRBJ2-2
TGTGCCAGCAGTTCCCCCAGCTCCTACGAGCAGTACTTC	CASSSPSSYEQYF	NA	TRBV6-6	once	13	TRBJ2-7
TGTGCCTGGAGTGTACGGGTGGCGAACACTGAAGCTTTCTTT	CAWSVRVANTEAFF	NA	TRBV30	NA	14	TRBJ1-1
TGTGCCAGCAGCTTGAACAGGGCTTCGGGCTACACCTTC	CASSLNRASGYTF	NA	TRBV28	few	13	TRBJ1-2
TGTGCCAGTAACAATAGGGGGAAAGAGACCCAGTACTTC	CASNNRGKETQYF	NA	TRBV19	once	13	TRBJ2-5
TGTGCCAGCAGCTTGGGGGGGACAAGCTCCTACGAGCAGTACTTC	CASSLGGTSSYEQYF	NA	TRBV5-6	NA	15	TRBJ2-7
TGTGCCAGCAGCTGGGGACAGGAAACCTACAATGAGCAGTTCTTC	CASSWGQETYNEQFF	TRBD1	TRBV5-4	NA	15	TRBJ2-1
TGTGCCAGCAGAACGACAGGGAGCGAAAACATTCAGTACTTC	CASRTTGSENIQYF	TRBD1	TRBV25-1	NA	14	TRBJ2-4
TGTGCCAGCAGCTTAGGATCCACCGGGGAGCTGTTTTTT	CASSLGSTGELFF	NA	TRBV13	NA	13	TRBJ2-2
TGCGCCAGCAGCCAAGAACCCAGAATCTACGAGCAGTACTTC	CASSQEPRIYEQYF	NA	TRBV4-3	NA	14	TRBJ2-7
TGTGCCAGCAGCTCACTAAGGGGGAAAGAGACCCAGTACTTC	CASSSLRGKETQYF	NA	TRBV11-1	NA	14	TRBJ2-5
TGCGCCAGCAGCTTGGAGGCAGGGACCTCCTACGAGCAGTACTTC	CASSLEAGTSYEQYF	NA	TRBV5-1	NA	15	TRBJ2-7
TGTGCCAGCAGTTATGCCCAGGGCGTAGTCGAAAACTACGAGCAGTACTTC	CASSYAQGVVENYEQYF	NA	TRBV27	NA	17	TRBJ2-7
TGTGCCAGCAGTTTATTGGCGGGACTAGCGGGACCGGAAGGCACAGATACGCAGTATTTT	CASSLLAGLAGPEGTDTQYF	TRBD2	TRBV27	NA	20	TRBJ2-3
TGTGCCAGTAGTATAGTTGTCAGCGGTCAGCCCCAGCATTTT	CASSIVVSGQPQHF	NA	TRBV19	NA	14	TRBJ1-5
TGTGCCAGCAGCTTGGGGGGCAGCTACACTGAAGCTTTCTTT	CASSLGGSYTEAFF	NA	TRBV5-5	NA	14	TRBJ1-1
TGTGCCAGCAGCCCTCCCCCGGCGGATCCCTACGAGCAGTACTTC	CASSPPPADPYEQYF	NA	TRBV7-9	NA	15	TRBJ2-7
TGTGCCAGCAGCTTACAGTCAGACATGAACACTGAAGCTTTCTTT	CASSLQSDMNTEAFF	NA	TRBV7-9	once	15	TRBJ1-1
TGTGCCAGCAGCGATTCAGTGAACACCGGGGAGCTGTTTTTT	CASSDSVNTGELFF	NA	TRBV5-6	NA	14	TRBJ2-2
TGTGCCAGCACCTATTCCGGACAGGGGGGAAACATTCAGTACTTC	CASTYSGQGGNIQYF	TRBD1	TRBV7-9	NA	15	TRBJ2-4
TGTGCCAGTAGTATAGGGGGGAGCTCCTACGAGCAGTACTTC	CASSIGGSSYEQYF	NA	TRBV19	NA	14	TRBJ2-7
TGTGCCAGCAGTGACCCATTAAACGCTGAAGCTTTCTTT	CASSDPLNAEAFF	NA	TRBV25-1	NA	13	TRBJ1-1
TGCAGCGTTGAAGGGCTAGCGGGGAAGGGGTACAATGAGCAGTTCTTC	CSVEGLAGKGYNEQFF	TRBD2	TRBV29-1	once	16	TRBJ2-1
TGCGCCAGCAGCCGGCTGTGGCAGGGGTCATCCTACAATGAGCAGTTCTTC	CASSRLWQGSSYNEQFF	NA	TRBV5-1	NA	17	TRBJ2-1
TGCGCCAGCAGCCAAGTCGGACAGGGAACCGAGCAGTACTTC	CASSQVGQGTEQYF	TRBD1	TRBV4-1	NA	14	TRBJ2-7
TGCGCCAGCAAGGCCGCAAGGGGACTTTCCTACGAGCAGTACTTC	CASKAARGLSYEQYF	NA	TRBV4-1	NA	15	TRBJ2-7
TGCAGCTTAAGCACAGATACGCAGTATTTT	CSLSTDTQYF	NA	TRBV29-1	NA	10	TRBJ2-3
TGTGCCAGCAGCGTAACCCGGAGGGCCGTGTCGAATGAGCAGTTCTTC	CASSVTRRAVSNEQFF	NA	TRBV9	NA	16	TRBJ2-1
TGCGCCAGCAGCCAAGATTCTGGGACCACGGGCTACGAGCAGTACTTC	CASSQDSGTTGYEQYF	NA	TRBV4-1	NA	16	TRBJ2-7
TGTGCCAGCCGAGGGGGGGGAGAGAGCTACAATGAGCAGTTCTTC	CASRGGGESYNEQFF	NA	TRBV6-5	NA	15	TRBJ2-1
TGTGCCACCAGCAGTGGGGAGGGTTTAGCTTTCTTT	CATSSGEGLAFF	NA	TRBV15	NA	12	TRBJ1-1
TGTGCCAGCAGTTTATCTCGGAGCGGGACTGAAGCTTTCTTT	CASSLSRSGTEAFF	NA	TRBV27	NA	14	TRBJ1-1
TGCGCCAGCAGCCACCCAGGGAGGCGCGACAATGAGCAGTTCTTC	CASSHPGRRDNEQFF	NA	TRBV4-1	NA	15	TRBJ2-1
TGTGCCAGCAGTTACTGGGGTCAGGGGGCAATCAATGAGCAGTTCTTC	CASSYWGQGAINEQFF	TRBD1	TRBV6-5	NA	16	TRBJ2-1
TGTGCCAGCAGCTCCCGGACTAGCTTTGACACCTACAATGAGCAGTTCTTC	CASSSRTSFDTYNEQFF	TRBD2	TRBV9	NA	17	TRBJ2-1
TGTGCCAGCAGCTTAGTGACGGGAGGCAACGAGCAGTACTTC	CASSLVTGGNEQYF	TRBD2	TRBV7-6	once	14	TRBJ2-7
TGTGCCAGCAGCTCGTCCCCGGGGGCCAGTTACGAGCAGTACTTC	CASSSSPGASYEQYF	NA	TRBV9	NA	15	TRBJ2-7
TGTGCCAGCAGTCCCCCCCAGGACACTGAAGCTTTCTTT	CASSPPQDTEAFF	NA	TRBV28	NA	13	TRBJ1-1
TGTGCCAGCAGTTTTGGGGGGGTTGGGGTAACCTACGAGCAGTACTTC	CASSFGGVGVTYEQYF	TRBD2	TRBV6-5	NA	16	TRBJ2-7
TGTGCCAGCAGCCCCGGGGGACCGCTGATCGAGCAGTACTTC	CASSPGGPLIEQYF	NA	TRBV7-9	NA	14	TRBJ2-7
TGTGCCAGCAGCCCACCGGCCGGCCCGACCTTCGAGCAGTACTTC	CASSPPAGPTFEQYF	NA	TRBV7-9	NA	15	TRBJ2-7
TGTGCCAGCAGGCTAGACAGGGTACAAGGCTACACCTTC	CASRLDRVQGYTF	TRBD1	TRBV6-5	NA	13	TRBJ1-2
TGTGCCAGCAGCTTAACGCGAGCGCCCCAGACAGGGGGCTCCTACAATGAGCAGTTCTTC	CASSLTRAPQTGGSYNEQFF	TRBD1	TRBV7-3	NA	20	TRBJ2-1